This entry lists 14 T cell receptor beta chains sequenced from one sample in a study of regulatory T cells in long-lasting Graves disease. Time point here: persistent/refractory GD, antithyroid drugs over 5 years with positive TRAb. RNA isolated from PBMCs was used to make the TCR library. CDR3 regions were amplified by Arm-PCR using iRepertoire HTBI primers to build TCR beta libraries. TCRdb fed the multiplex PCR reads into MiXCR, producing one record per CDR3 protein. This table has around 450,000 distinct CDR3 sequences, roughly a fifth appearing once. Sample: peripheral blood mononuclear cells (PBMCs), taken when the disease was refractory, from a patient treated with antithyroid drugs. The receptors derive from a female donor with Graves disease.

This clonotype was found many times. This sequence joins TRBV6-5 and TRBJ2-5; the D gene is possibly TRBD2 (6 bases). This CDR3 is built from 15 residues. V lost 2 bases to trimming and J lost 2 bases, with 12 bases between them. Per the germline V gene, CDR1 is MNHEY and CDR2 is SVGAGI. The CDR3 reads CASSYGSGVQETQYF. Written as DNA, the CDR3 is TGTGCCAGCAGTTACGGGTCGGGGGTACAAGAGACCCAGTACTTC.

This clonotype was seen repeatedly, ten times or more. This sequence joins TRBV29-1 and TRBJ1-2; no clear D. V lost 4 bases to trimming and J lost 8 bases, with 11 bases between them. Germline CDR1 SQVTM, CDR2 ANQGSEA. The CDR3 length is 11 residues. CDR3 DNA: TGCAGCGTTGTGGACGGGCGGGGCTACACCTTC. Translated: CSVVDGRGYTF.

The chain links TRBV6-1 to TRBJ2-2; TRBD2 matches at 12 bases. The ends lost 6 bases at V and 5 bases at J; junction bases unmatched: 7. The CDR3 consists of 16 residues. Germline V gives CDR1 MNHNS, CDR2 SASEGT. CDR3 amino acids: CASSPLAGGFTGELFF. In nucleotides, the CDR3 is TGTGCCAGCAGCCCACTAGCGGGAGGTTTTACCGGGGAGCTGTTTTTT.

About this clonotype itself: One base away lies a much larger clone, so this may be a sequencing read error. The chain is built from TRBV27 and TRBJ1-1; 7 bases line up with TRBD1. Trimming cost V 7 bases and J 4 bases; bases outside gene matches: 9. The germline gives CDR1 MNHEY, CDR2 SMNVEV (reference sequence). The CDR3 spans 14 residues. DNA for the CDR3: TGTGCCAGCAAGGTCGACAGGGTTGTCACTGAAGCTTTCTTT. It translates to CASKVDRVVTEAFF.

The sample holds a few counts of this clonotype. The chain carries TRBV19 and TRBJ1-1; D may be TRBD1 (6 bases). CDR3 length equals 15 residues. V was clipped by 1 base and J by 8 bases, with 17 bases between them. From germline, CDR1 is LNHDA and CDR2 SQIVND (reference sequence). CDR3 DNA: TGTGCCAGTAGTATAGCAGGGGCCGGGGTCATCGAAGCTTTCTTT. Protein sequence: CASSIAGAGVIEAFF.

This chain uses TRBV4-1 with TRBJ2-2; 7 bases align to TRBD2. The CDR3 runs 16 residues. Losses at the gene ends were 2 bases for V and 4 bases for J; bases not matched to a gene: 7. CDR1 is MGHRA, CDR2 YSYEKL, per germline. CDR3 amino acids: CASSQSRLAATGELFF. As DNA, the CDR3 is TGCGCCAGCAGCCAATCCAGACTAGCCGCCACCGGGGAGCTGTTTTTT.

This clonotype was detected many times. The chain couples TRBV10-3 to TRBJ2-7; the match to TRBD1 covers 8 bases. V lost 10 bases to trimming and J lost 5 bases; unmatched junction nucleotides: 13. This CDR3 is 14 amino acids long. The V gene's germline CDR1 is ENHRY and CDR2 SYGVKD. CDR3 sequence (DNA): TGTGCCACCGAAACCCCAGGGGGCATTGACGAGCAGTACTTC. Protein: CATETPGGIDEQYF.

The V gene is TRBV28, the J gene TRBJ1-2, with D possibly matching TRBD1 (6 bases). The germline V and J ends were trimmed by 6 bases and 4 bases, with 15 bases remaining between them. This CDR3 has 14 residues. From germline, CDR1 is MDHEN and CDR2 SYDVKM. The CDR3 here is CASSFPTGIYGYTF. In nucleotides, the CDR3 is TGTGCCAGCAGCTTCCCCACAGGGATCTATGGCTACACCTTC.

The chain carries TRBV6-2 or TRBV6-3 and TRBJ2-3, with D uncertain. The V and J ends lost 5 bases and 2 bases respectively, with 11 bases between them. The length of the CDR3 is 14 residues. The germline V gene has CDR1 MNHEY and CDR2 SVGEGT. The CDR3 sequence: CASSESAATDTQYF. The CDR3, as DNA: TGTGCCAGCAGTGAATCCGCGGCCACAGATACGCAGTATTTT.

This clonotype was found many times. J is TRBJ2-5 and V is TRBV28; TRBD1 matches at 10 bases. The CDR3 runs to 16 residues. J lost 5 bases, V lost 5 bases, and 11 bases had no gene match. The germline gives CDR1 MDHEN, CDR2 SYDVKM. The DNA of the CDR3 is TGTGCCAGCAGTCAATCGCCGGGACAGGGGAGGGAGACCCAGTACTTC. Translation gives CASSQSPGQGRETQYF.

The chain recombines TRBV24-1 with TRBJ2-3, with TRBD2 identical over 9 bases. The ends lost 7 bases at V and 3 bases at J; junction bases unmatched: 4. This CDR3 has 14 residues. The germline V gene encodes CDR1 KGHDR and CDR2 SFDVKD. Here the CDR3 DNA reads TGTGCCACCAGCGAGACTAGCGGAACAGATACGCAGTATTTT. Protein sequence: CATSETSGTDTQYF.

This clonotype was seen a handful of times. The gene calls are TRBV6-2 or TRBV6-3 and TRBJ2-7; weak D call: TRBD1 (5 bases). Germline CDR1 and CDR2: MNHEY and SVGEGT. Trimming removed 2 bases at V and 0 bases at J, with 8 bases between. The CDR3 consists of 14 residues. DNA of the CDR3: TGTGCCAGCAGTTACCTAGACAGCTCCTACGAGCAGTACTTC. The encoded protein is CASSYLDSSYEQYF.

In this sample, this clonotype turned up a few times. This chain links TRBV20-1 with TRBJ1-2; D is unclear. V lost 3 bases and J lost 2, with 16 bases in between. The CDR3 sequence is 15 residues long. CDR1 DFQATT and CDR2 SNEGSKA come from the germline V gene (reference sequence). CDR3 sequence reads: CSARFSTNGNYGYTF. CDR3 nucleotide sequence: TGCAGTGCTAGGTTTTCAACGAACGGAAACTATGGCTACACCTTC.

CDR3 sequence reads: CASSLERPQDTSYEQYF. The CDR3 bases are TGTGCCAGCAGCTTAGAGCGGCCCCAGGACACCTCCTACGAGCAGTACTTC. This chain uses TRBV7-2 with TRBJ2-7; TRBD1 or TRBD2 may be the D gene (5 bases each). V gave up 1 base and J gave up 0 bases, with 16 bases separating them. From germline, CDR1 is SGHTA and CDR2 FQGNSA. The CDR3 consists of 17 residues.